Listed below are T cell receptor beta chains from one sample, sequenced in a study of cytomegalovirus exposure and HLA in healthy donors. The method was immunoSEQ multiplex PCR; TCRdb's version includes in-frame clones alone and lacks a portion of them. In the table there are under 250,000 clones, 65% to 90% of which are singletons. The material sequenced was PBMCs. The receptors here all came from a woman in her forties or fifties in good health and CMV-seronegative. The conserved cysteine and the conserved F or W are not part of the CDR3 here.

v_gene: TRBV14
j_gene: TRBJ2-2
CDR3aa: ASSQEGGYTGELF

v_gene: TRBV5-1
j_gene: TRBJ1-4
CDR3aa: ASSLAATGEKLF

v_gene: TRBV6-6
j_gene: TRBJ1-1
CDR3aa: ASRPKTATGSTEAF

v_gene: TRBV5-1
j_gene: TRBJ2-2
CDR3aa: ASSLVGGTGELF

v_gene: TRBV5-4
j_gene: TRBJ1-1
CDR3aa: ASSHPQGAPVSQAF

v_gene: TRBV18
j_gene: TRBJ2-7
CDR3aa: ASSPRPSRGYEQY

v_gene: TRBV6-5
j_gene: TRBJ2-1
CDR3aa: ASSYSNRGDEQF

v_gene: TRBV2
j_gene: TRBJ1-1
CDR3aa: ASRATGVGNTEAF

v_gene: TRBV7-2
j_gene: TRBJ2-1
CDR3aa: ASSLVRAGDEQF

v_gene: TRBV19
j_gene: TRBJ2-7
CDR3aa: ATRGRAYEQY

v_gene: TRBV7-6
j_gene: TRBJ2-5
CDR3aa: ASSPVYRTGVETQY

v_gene: TRBV30
j_gene: TRBJ2-2
CDR3aa: AGGISVTGELF

v_gene: TRBV7-2
j_gene: TRBJ1-2
CDR3aa: ASSLVSPSGGYT

v_gene: TRBV10-3
j_gene: TRBJ2-1
CDR3aa: AISWGLKRGNEQF

v_gene: TRBV2
j_gene: TRBJ2-4
CDR3aa: ASSVGVNGNIQY

v_gene: TRBV5-5
j_gene: TRBJ2-7
CDR3aa: ASSLAGAGVSYEQY

v_gene: TRBV28
j_gene: TRBJ1-2
CDR3aa: ASSSGGADYGYT

v_gene: TRBV11-3
j_gene: TRBJ2-4
CDR3aa: ASSSQGQGAKNIQY

v_gene: TRBV27
j_gene: TRBJ1-3
CDR3aa: ASSPHEAGNTIY

v_gene: TRBV6-5
j_gene: TRBJ2-3
CDR3aa: ASSEGLAEPDTQY

v_gene: TRBV10-2
j_gene: TRBJ2-2
CDR3aa: ASRTGGRNTGELF

v_gene: TRBV7-2
j_gene: -
CDR3aa: ASSSGLGGASEQY

v_gene: TRBV10-3
j_gene: TRBJ2-3
CDR3aa: AISWTDTDTQY

v_gene: TRBV6-1
j_gene: TRBJ2-7
CDR3aa: ASSPLGTGGGEQY

v_gene: TRBV28
j_gene: TRBJ2-1
CDR3aa: ASSSRLAGVRNNEQF

v_gene: TRBV5-1
j_gene: TRBJ1-5
CDR3aa: ASSLSYGSNQPQH

v_gene: TRBV5-1
j_gene: TRBJ2-3
CDR3aa: ASSLGSRTGGADTQY

v_gene: TRBV13
j_gene: TRBJ2-6
CDR3aa: ASSLYPTGSGANVLT